The clone carrying this T cell receptor (beta chain) is a singleton in its sample. Random hexamers primed reverse transcription of roughly 0.5 to 1 ug RNA. In TCRdb, the immunoSEQ multiplex PCR reads were re-called with MiXCR into one record per CDR3 protein. In the table there are 90,000 to 150,000 distinct CDR3 sequences, 80% to 95% of which are singletons. This record belongs to a study of CD8 T cells in Susac syndrome. CDR1 and CDR2 (germline): SQVTM, ANQGSEA. Trimming cost V 7 bases and J 0 bases, with 19 bases left between them. The CDR3 consists of 15 residues. TCR beta sequencing was performed on blood CD8+ and CD4+ T cells.

The specimen was CD4+ T cells from PBMCs. This TCR derives from a human donor in good health. This rearrangement joins TRBV29-1 to TRBJ2-7, with D uncertain. DNA for the CDR3: TGCAGCGCAACATTGCATGGACCGTTCTCCTACGAGCAGTACTTC. Translation gives CSATLHGPFSYEQYF.